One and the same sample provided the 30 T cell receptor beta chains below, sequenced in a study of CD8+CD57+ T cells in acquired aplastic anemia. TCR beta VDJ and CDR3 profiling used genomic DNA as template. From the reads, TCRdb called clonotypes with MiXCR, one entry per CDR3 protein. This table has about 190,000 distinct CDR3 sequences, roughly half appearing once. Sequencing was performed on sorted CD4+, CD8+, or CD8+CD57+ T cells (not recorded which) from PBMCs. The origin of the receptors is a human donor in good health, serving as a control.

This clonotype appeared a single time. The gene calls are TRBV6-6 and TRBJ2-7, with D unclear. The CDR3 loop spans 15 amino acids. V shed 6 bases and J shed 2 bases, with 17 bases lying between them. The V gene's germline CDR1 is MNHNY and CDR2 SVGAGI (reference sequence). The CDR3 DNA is TGTGCCAGCAGGGCGAGGCCCTGGGCCACCTACGAGCAGTACTTC. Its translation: CASRARPWATYEQYF.

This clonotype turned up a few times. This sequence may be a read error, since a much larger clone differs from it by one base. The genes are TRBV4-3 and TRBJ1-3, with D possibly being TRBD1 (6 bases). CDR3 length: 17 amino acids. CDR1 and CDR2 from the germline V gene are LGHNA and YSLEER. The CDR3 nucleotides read TGCGCCGGCAGCCAAGATCCCCAGGGGTCGGTAGGAAACACCATATATTTT. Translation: CAGSQDPQGSVGNTIYF.

Written as DNA, the CDR3 is TGTGCCAGCAGTGATAGGAGGGGGACGATGTACGAGCAGTACTTC. It is translated as CASSDRRGTMYEQYF. V gene TRBV2 combines with J gene TRBJ2-7; D possibly uses TRBD1 or TRBD2 (6 bases each). Trimming took 3 bases from V and 4 from J, leaving 16 bases between them. The CDR3 consists of 15 residues. CDR1 SNHLY and CDR2 FYNNEI come from the germline V gene.

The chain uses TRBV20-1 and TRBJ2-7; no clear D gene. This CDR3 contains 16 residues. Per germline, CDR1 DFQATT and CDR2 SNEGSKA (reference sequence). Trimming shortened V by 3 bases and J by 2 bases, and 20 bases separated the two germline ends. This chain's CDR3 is CSASRFGPEVTYEQYF. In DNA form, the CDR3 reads TGCAGTGCTAGTAGGTTCGGACCTGAGGTCACCTACGAGCAGTACTTC.

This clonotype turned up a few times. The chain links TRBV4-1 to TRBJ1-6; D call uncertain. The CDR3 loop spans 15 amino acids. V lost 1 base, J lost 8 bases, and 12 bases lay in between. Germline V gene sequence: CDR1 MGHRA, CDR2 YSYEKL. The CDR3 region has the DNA TGCGCCAGCAGCCAAGTAGATGCAGTAGATTCACCCCTCCACTTT. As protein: CASSQVDAVDSPLHF.

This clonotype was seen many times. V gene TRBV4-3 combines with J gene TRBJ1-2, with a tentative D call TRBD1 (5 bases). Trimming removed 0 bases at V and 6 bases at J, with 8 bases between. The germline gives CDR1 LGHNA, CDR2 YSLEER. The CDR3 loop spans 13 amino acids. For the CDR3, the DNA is TGCGCCAGCAGCCAAGAGGAGGGACATGGCTACACCTTC. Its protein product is CASSQEEGHGYTF.

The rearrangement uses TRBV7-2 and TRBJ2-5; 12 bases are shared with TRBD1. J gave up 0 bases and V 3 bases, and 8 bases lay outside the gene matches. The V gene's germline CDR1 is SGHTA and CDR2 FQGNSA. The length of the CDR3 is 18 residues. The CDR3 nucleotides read TGTGCCAGCAGCTTCGGGGGGACAGGGGGCCGGTACCAAGAGACCCAGTACTTC. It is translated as CASSFGGTGGRYQETQYF.

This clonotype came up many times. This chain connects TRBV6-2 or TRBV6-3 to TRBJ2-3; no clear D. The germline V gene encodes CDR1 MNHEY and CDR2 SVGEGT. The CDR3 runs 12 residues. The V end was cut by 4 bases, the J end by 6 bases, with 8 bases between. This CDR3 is CASSLSGDTQYF. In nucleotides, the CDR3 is TGTGCCAGCAGTTTATCCGGGGATACGCAGTATTTT.

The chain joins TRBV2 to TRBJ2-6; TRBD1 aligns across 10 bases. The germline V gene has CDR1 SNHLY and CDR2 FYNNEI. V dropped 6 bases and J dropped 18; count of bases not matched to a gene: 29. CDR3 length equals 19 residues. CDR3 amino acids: CASRGIVGTGVSGANVQTF. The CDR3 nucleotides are TGTGCCAGCAGAGGGATCGTGGGGACAGGGGTCTCTGGGGCCAACGTTCAGACTTTC.

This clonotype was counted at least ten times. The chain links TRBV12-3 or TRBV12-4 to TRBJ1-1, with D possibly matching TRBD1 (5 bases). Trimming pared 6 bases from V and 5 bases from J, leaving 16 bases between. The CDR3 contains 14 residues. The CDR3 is CASRFDSMSTEAFF. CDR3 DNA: TGTGCCAGCAGATTCGACAGTATGAGTACTGAAGCTTTCTTT.

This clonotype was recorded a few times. The CDR3 reads CAISAVGLNSYEQYF. In DNA form, the CDR3 reads TGTGCCATCAGTGCGGTAGGGTTAAACTCCTACGAGCAGTACTTC. The chain employs TRBV10-3 and TRBJ2-7; D is uncertain. The V and J ends lost 4 bases and 0 bases respectively, with 13 bases between them. There are 15 residues in the CDR3. Looked up from germline, CDR1 is ENHRY and CDR2 is SYGVKD.

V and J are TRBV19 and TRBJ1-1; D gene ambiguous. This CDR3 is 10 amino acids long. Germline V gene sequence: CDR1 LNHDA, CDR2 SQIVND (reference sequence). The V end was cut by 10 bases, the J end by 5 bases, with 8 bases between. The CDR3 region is CATRATEAFF. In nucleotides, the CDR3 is TGTGCCACCCGGGCAACTGAAGCTTTCTTT.

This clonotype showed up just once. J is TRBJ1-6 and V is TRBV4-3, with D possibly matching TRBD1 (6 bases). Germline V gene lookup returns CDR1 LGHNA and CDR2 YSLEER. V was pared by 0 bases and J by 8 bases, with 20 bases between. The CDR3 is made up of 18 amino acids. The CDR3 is CASSQESHRGLKYSPLHF. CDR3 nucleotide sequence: TGCGCCAGCAGCCAAGAGTCCCATCGGGGGCTGAAATATTCACCCCTCCACTTT.

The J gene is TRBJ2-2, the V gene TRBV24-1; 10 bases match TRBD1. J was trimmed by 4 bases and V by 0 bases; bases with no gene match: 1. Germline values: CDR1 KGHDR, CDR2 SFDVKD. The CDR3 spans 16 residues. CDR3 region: CATSDLGQGGTGELFF. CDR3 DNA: TGTGCCACCAGTGATTTGGGACAGGGGGGCACCGGGGAGCTGTTTTTT.

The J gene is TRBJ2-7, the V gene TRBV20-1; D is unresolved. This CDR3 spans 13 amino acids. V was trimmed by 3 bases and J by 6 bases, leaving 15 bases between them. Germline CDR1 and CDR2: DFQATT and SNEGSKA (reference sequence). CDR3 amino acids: CSASSGTRREQYF. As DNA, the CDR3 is TGCAGTGCTAGTAGTGGCACGAGGCGCGAGCAGTACTTC.

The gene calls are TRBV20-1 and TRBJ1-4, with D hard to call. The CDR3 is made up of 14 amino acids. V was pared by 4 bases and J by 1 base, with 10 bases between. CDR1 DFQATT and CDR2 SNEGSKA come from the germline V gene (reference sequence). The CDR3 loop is CSAKKWGTNEKLFF. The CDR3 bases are TGCAGTGCTAAAAAGTGGGGAACTAATGAAAAACTGTTTTTT.

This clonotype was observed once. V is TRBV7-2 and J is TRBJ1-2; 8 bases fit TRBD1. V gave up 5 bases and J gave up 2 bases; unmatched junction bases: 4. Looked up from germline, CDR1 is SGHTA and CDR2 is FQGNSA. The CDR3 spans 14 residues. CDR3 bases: TGTGCCAGCAGCCAGACAGGGGTAAACTATGGCTACACCTTC. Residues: CASSQTGVNYGYTF.

DNA of the CDR3: TGCAGCGTTGAAGGAGGACGCGGACAGACCTATGGCTACACCTTC. Its protein is CSVEGGRGQTYGYTF. The rearrangement uses TRBV29-1 and TRBJ1-2, with D possibly being TRBD1 (6 bases). Germline V gene sequence: CDR1 SQVTM, CDR2 ANQGSEA. V was pared by 1 base and J by 4 bases, with 16 bases between. The CDR3 spans 15 residues.

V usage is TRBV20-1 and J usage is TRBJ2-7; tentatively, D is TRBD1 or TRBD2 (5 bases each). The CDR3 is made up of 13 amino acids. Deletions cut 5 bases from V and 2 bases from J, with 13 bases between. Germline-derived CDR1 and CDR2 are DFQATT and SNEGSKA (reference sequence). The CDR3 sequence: CSADPGRTYEQYF. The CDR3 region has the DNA TGCAGTGCTGACCCGGGACGGACCTACGAGCAGTACTTC.

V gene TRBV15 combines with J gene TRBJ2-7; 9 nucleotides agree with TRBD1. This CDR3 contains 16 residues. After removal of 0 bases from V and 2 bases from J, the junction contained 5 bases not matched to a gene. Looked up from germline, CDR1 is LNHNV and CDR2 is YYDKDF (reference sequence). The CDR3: CATSRDQGQGPYEQYF. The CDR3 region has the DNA TGTGCCACCAGCAGAGACCAGGGACAGGGCCCCTACGAGCAGTACTTC.

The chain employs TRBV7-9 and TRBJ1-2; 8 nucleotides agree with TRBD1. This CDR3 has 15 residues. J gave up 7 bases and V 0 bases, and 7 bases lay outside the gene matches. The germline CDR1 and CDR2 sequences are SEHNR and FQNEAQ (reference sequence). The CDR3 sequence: CASSLAAGGIGGYTF. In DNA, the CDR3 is TGTGCCAGCAGCTTAGCGGCAGGGGGCATAGGTGGCTACACCTTC.

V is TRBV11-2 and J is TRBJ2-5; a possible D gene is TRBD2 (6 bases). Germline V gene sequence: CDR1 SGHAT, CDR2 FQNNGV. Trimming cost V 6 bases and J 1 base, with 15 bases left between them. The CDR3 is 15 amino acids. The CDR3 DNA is TGTGCCAGCAGGAAACCCGGGACTCCCCAAGAGACCCAGTACTTC. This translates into CASRKPGTPQETQYF.

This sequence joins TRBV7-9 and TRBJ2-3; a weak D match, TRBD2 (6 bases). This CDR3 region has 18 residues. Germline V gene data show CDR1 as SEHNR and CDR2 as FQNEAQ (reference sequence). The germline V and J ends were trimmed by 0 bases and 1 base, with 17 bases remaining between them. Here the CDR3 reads CASSLAARQRRGTDTQYF. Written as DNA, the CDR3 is TGTGCCAGCAGCTTAGCAGCCCGCCAGCGGAGGGGCACAGATACGCAGTATTTT.

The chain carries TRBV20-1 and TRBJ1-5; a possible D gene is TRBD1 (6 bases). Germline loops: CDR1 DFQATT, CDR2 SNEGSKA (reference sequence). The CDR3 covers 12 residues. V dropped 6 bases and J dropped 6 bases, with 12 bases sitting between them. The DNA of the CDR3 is TGCAGTGCCGCCCCACAGGGTCAGCCCCAGCATTTT. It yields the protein CSAAPQGQPQHF.

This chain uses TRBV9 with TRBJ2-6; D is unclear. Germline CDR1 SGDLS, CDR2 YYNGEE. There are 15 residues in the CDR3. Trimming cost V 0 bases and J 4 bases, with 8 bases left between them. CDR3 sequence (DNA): TGTGCCAGCAGCGTAGGGCGGATGGGGGCCAACGTCCTGACTTTC. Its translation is CASSVGRMGANVLTF.

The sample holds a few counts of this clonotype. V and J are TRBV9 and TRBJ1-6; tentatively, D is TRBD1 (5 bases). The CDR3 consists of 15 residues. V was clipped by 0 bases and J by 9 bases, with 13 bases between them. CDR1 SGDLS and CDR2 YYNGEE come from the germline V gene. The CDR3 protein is CASSVEGVVGSPLHF. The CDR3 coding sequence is TGTGCCAGCAGCGTAGAAGGGGTTGTAGGTTCACCCCTCCACTTT.

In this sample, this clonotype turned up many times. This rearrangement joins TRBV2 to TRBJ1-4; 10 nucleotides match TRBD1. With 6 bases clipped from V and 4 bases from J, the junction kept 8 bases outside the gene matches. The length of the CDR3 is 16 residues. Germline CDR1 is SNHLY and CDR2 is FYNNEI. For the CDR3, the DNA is TGTGCCAGCAGCCCGGACAGGGGGGGCCTTAATGAAAAACTGTTTTTT. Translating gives CASSPDRGGLNEKLFF.

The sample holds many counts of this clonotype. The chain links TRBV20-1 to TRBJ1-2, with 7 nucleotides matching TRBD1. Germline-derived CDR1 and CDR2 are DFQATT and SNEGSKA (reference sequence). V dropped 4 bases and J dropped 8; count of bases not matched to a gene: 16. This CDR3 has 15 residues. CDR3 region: CSAKSRGRGAWGYTF. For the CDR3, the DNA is TGCAGTGCTAAAAGTAGGGGGCGGGGGGCATGGGGCTACACCTTC.

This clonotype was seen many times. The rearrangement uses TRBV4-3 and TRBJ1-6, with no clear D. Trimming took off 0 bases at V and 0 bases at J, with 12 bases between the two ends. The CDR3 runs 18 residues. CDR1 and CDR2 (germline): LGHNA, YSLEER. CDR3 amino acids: CASSQERARSSYNSPLHF. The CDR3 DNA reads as TGCGCCAGCAGCCAAGAGCGGGCGAGGAGCTCCTATAATTCACCCCTCCACTTT.

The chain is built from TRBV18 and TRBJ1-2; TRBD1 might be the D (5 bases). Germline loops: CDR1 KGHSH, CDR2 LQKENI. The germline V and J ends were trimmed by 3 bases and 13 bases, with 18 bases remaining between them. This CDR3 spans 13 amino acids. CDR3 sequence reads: CASSPGTTGTCTF. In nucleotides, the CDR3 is TGTGCCAGCTCACCGGGAACTACAGGCACCTGCACCTTC.